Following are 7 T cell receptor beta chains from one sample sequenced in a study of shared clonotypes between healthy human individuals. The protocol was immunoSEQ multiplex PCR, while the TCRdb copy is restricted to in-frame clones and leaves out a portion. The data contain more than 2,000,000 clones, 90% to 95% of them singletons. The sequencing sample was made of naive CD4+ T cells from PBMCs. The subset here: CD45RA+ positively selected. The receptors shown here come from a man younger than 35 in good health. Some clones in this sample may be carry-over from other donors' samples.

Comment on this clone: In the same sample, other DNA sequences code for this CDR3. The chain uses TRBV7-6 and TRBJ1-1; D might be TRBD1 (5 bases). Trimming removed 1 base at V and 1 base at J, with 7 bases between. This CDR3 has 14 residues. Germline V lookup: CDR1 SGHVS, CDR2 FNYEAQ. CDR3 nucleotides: TGTGCCAGCAGCTTAGTGGGGGGGAACACTGAAGCTTTCTTT. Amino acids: CASSLVGGNTEAFF.

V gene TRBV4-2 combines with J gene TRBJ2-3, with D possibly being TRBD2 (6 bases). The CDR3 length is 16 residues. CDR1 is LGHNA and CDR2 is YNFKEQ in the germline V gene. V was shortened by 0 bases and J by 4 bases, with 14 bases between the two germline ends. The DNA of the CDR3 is TGTGCCAGCAGCCAAGATGCCGCGGGATTGGCAGATACGCAGTATTTT. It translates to CASSQDAAGLADTQYF.

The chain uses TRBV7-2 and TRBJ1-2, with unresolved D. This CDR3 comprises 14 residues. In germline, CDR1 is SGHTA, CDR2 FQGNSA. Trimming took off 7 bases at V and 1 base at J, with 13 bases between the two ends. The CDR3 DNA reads TGTGCCAGCAATCGTCTTTGGGGTAACTATGGCTACACCTTC. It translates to CASNRLWGNYGYTF.

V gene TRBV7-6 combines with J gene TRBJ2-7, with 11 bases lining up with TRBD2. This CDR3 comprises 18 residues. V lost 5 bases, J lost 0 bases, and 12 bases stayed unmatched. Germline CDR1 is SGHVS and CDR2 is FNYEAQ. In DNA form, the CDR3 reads TGTGCCAGCAGCGATCGGCGGACGACTAGCGGGAACTCCTACGAGCAGTACTTC. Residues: CASSDRRTTSGNSYEQYF.

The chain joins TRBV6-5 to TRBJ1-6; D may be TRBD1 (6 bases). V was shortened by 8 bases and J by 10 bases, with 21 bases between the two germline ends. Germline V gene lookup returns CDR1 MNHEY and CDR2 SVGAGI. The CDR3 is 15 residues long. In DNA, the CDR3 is TGTGCCAGCTCAGGGGTAGGGGCTTCAGGCTCACCCCTCCACTTT. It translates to CASSGVGASGSPLHF.

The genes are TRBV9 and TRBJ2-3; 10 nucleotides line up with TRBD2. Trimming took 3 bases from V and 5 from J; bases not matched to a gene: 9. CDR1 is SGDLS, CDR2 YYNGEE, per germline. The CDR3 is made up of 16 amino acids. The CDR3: CASSAIELAGEDTQYF. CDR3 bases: TGTGCCAGCAGCGCGATTGAGCTAGCGGGAGAAGATACGCAGTATTTT.

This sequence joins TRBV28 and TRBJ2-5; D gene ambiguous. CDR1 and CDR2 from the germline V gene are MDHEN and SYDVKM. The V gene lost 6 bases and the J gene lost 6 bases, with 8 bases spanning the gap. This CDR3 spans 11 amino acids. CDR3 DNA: TGTGCCAGCAGCTTCTTTCAGACCCAGTACTTC. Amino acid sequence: CASSFFQTQYF.